The T cell receptor beta chain under discussion was sequenced for a study of lymphopenia after photon versus proton radiotherapy. This clone was detected only once. The table came from immunoSEQ multiplex PCR; TCRdb's copy has only in-frame clones and leaves some out. In the table there are some 42,000 clones, about four fifths of which are singletons. V lost 5 bases, J lost 9 bases, and 22 bases lay in between. Germline-derived CDR1 and CDR2 are LNHDA and SQIVND (reference sequence). The CDR3 runs 15 residues. This sequence originates from a woman aged 70 to 79 with pancreatic cancer. This material consisted of peripheral blood, taken from a patient treated with proton-based radiotherapy. The chain couples TRBV19 to TRBJ2-5, with a tentative D call TRBD2 (6 bases). CDR3: CASSGRDSMVKPQYF. The CDR3 DNA reads TGTGCCAGTAGTGGACGGGACTCGATGGTCAAGCCCCAGTACTTC.